A single sample gave rise to the 10 T cell receptor beta chains below, sequenced in a study of T cells in Graves' hyperthyroidism and ophthalmopathy (dated by TCRdb to 2018 to 2020). Library preparation used multiplex PCR. The sequencer listed for this sample is Illumina HiSeq 2000. TCR beta CDR3 regions were amplified from RNA transcripts. The TCR CDR3 was subjected to a first round of RT-PCR using the HTBI primer set and the Qiagen OneStep RT-PCR kit. In TCRdb, the public reads were trimmed at Q25 with fastp and aligned with MiXCR, with productive beta chains retained. Each CDR3 protein appears once, grouped with its most common genes and DNA. Here the sample has 550,000 to 700,000 distinct CDR3 sequences; 35% to 55% occur a single time. The ten largest make up 15% to 20% of the sample. The sequencing input was peripheral blood or thyroid tissue (not recorded which). These receptors were collected from an adult woman with Graves' disease, either hyperthyroidism or ophthalmopathy (not recorded which).

This clonotype was picked up many times. The genes are TRBV7-2 and TRBJ1-5, with 10 bases aligning to TRBD1. From germline, CDR1 is SGHTA and CDR2 FQGNSA. V shed 1 base, J shed 7 bases, and the junction held 7 bases outside the gene matches. The CDR3 covers 16 residues. This CDR3 is CASSLGGQGMGQPQHF. For the CDR3, the DNA is TGTGCCAGCAGCTTAGGGGGACAGGGGATGGGACAGCCCCAGCATTTT.

The rearrangement uses TRBV7-9 and TRBJ1-6, with no clear D. Trimming shortened V by 4 bases and J by 14 bases, and 9 bases separated the two germline ends. Germline V CDR1 and CDR2: SEHNR, FQNEAQ (reference sequence). CDR3 size: 11 residues. CDR3 sequence (DNA): TGTGCCAGCAGCTCGACTATGACCCTCCACTTT. Amino acid sequence: CASSSTMTLHF.

The chain combines TRBV2 with TRBJ1-4; 8 bases agree with TRBD1. V trimming: 3 bases; J trimming: 10 bases; junction bases outside the gene matches: 4. From germline, CDR1 is SNHLY and CDR2 FYNNEI. The CDR3 is 13 residues long. CDR3 DNA: TGTGCCAGCAGTGAGTCTACAGGGGGAAAACTGTTTTTT. Its translation: CASSESTGGKLFF.

This sequence joins TRBV20-1 and TRBJ1-1, with D perhaps TRBD1 (5 bases). Trimming removed 4 bases at V and 0 bases at J, with 12 bases between. Germline V gene lookup returns CDR1 DFQATT and CDR2 SNEGSKA (reference sequence). The CDR3 has 14 residues. The CDR3 is CSANDHRLNTEAFF. The CDR3 DNA reads as TGCAGTGCTAACGATCACAGGTTGAACACTGAAGCTTTCTTT.

There are many counts of this clonotype. Its ends do not fully match the called genes, so a read error is possible. The chain couples TRBV5-1 to TRBJ2-7; D unresolved. Germline V gene data show CDR1 as SGHRS and CDR2 as YFSETQ. CDR3 length: 13 amino acids. The CDR3 coding sequence is TGTGCCAGCAGCTTAGGTCGAGCCTACGAGCAGTACTTC. It is translated as CASSLGRAYEQYF.

CDR3 sequence reads: CASSLTRGLTF. CDR3 in DNA: TGTGCCAGCAGCTTAACACGGGGCCTCACCTTC. V and J are TRBV7-2 and TRBJ1-2; a weak D match, TRBD1 (5 bases). The germline V and J ends were trimmed by 2 bases and 13 bases, with 11 bases remaining between them. Germline CDR1 reads SGHTA; CDR2 reads FQGNSA. The CDR3 loop spans 11 amino acids. Filled out from reference TRBV7-2 and TRBJ1-2, the complete variable domain reads GAGVSQSPSNKVTEKGKDVELRCDPISGHTALYWYRQSLGQGLEFLIYFQGNSAPDKSGLPSDRFSAERTGGSVSTLTIQRTQQEDSAVYLCASSLTRGLTFGSGTRLTVV.

The genes are TRBV15 and TRBJ2-2; the D is unclear. Trimming left V 3 bases short and J 6 bases short, with 11 bases between. Germline values: CDR1 LNHNV, CDR2 YYDKDF (reference sequence). This CDR3 contains 14 residues. The CDR3 spells CATSSVMVPGELFF. CDR3 coding DNA: TGTGCCACCAGCAGCGTAATGGTCCCCGGGGAGCTGTTTTTT.

This clonotype was seen many times. The chain has TRBV29-1 and TRBJ2-5; tentative D call: TRBD1 (5 bases). V was shortened by 6 bases and J by 5 bases, with 13 bases between the two germline ends. Germline V gene sequence: CDR1 SQVTM, CDR2 ANQGSEA. The CDR3 consists of 12 residues. The DNA of the CDR3 is TGCAGCGTCCAGGGTAATAGGGAGACCCAGTACTTC. It codes for CSVQGNRETQYF. The full variable domain, in which reference TRBV29-1 and TRBJ2-5 provide the parts outside the CDR3, is SAVISQKPSRDICQRGTSLTIQCQVDSQVTMMFWYRQQPGQSLTLIATANQGSEATYESGFVIDKFPISRPNLTFSTLTVSNMSPEDSSIYLCSVQGNRETQYFGPGTRLLVL.

The chain carries TRBV20-1 and TRBJ2-5, with D maybe TRBD1 (5 bases). V lost 6 bases to trimming and J lost 4 bases, with 18 bases between them. This CDR3 has 14 amino acids. The V gene's germline CDR1 is DFQATT and CDR2 SNEGSKA (reference sequence). CDR3 sequence reads: CSAPDRAGLETQYF. CDR3 in DNA: TGCAGTGCCCCCGATCGGGCAGGGCTAGAGACCCAGTACTTC.

About this clonotype: The junction and the germline gene differ at one end; a read error may be behind it. The V and J genes are TRBV7-9 and TRBJ2-2, with 7 bases aligning to TRBD1. The germline V gene has CDR1 SEHNR and CDR2 FQNEAQ (reference sequence). The CDR3 totals 15 residues. The CDR3 sequence is CASSSTGANTGELYF. CDR3 sequence (DNA): TGTGCCAGCAGCTCTACAGGGGCGAACACCGGGGAGCTGTACTTC. Using reference TRBV7-9 and TRBJ2-2 for the parts outside the CDR3, the full variable domain is DTGVSQNPRHKITKRGQNVTFRCDPISEHNRLYWYRQTLGQGPEFLTYFQNEAQLEKSRLLSDRFSAERPKGSFSTLEIQRTEQGDSAMYLCASSSTGANTGELYFGEGSRLTVL.